This is a list of T cell receptor beta chains from one sample in a study of cytomegalovirus exposure and HLA in healthy donors. Clones were read by immunoSEQ multiplex PCR, and TCRdb kept only the in-frame ones, dropping some. Among under 300,000 clones listed, 92% were seen once. The sequencing sample was made of PBMCs. All receptors come from a girl aged 2 to 10 in good health and CMV-seronegative. Both conserved end residues are part of each CDR3. Fields, in order: V gene, J gene, CDR3 protein.

TRBV5-6	TRBJ1-1	CASSLGGVDTEAFF
TRBV7-8	TRBJ1-1	CASSLMGDAEAFF
TRBV7-9	TRBJ2-3	CASSSRLAGGLVYTDTQYF
TRBV5-1	TRBJ2-5	CASSLAAVGETQYF
TRBV6-5	TRBJ2-5	CASSYSRISPSETQYF
TRBV27	TRBJ1-3	CASSTMGGSGNTIYF
TRBV7-9	TRBJ2-3	CASSHEVFGTDTQYF
TRBV5-1	TRBJ2-1	CASSLADEQFF
TRBV27	TRBJ2-1	CASSLAGSNEQFF
TRBV18	TRBJ1-1	CASSLDRGDTEAFF
TRBV15	TRBJ2-7	CATSRDLRDLSYEQYF
TRBV5-1	TRBJ2-1	CASRETNYNEQFF
TRBV2	TRBJ2-7	CASRRGGSSYEQYF
TRBV10-3	TRBJ2-2	CAIRGLIGELFF
TRBV6-5	TRBJ1-3	CASALAEGMGTIYF
TRBV4-1	TRBJ1-2	CASSQAAGINYGYTF
TRBV5-1	TRBJ2-1	CASSYGTGIYNEQFF
TRBV10-2	TRBJ2-7	CASSGARFNYEQYF
TRBV29-1	TRBJ2-1	CSVETRYNEQFF
TRBV27	TRBJ2-3	CASSERQDTQYF
TRBV29-1	TRBJ1-2	CSVAKGDYGYTF
TRBV6-1	TRBJ2-1	CASNPGSYNEQFF
TRBV29-1	TRBJ2-1	CSLAGKVGNEQFF
TRBV6-1	TRBJ1-4	CASSEQSLPRGEKLFF
TRBV6-1	TRBJ1-1	CASRDTGFYTEAFF
TRBV29-1	TRBJ1-5	CSVSQGLDQPQHF
TRBV28	TRBJ2-7	CASSFEDYEQYF
TRBV21-1	TRBJ1-1	CASSKAGVTRGRNTEAFF
TRBV10-1	TRBJ1-2	CASSERSGANYGYTF
TRBV6-1	TRBJ1-2	CASSDGAGGYGYTF
TRBV19	TRBJ1-1	CASSPQGAMNTEAFF
TRBV6-6	TRBJ2-3	CASSLTSTDTQYF
TRBV30	TRBJ2-1	CAGRVAGVIYNEQFF
TRBV19	TRBJ2-7	CASSKLAGGLTYEQYF
TRBV29-1	TRBJ2-7	CSVASDNYEQYF
TRBV27	TRBJ2-5	CARSGRGREETQYF
TRBV6-5	TRBJ1-4	CASRGGEEKLFF